This T cell receptor beta chain came from a study of blood T cell repertoires in COVID-19. Study summary: COVID-19 samples, acute and convalescent, were from the United States, Italy and Spain. Nucleic acid was either cDNA or gDNA, and it came from T cells, B-cell-depleted T cells, or PBMCs.

Trimming removed 7 bases from V and 6 bases from J; junction bases left unmatched: 6. The CDR3 consists of 13 residues. From germline, CDR1 is SNHLY and CDR2 FYNNEI. In the authors' methods: Reference gene primer amplification gave estimated nucleated cell counts. The data were produced by immunoSEQ multiplex PCR, yet TCRdb's version contains in-frame clones alone and is incomplete. V and J calls and clone size are as listed in that table; D and trimming were resolved from the DNA. This table has about 160,000 clones, approximately 80% appearing once. Sequenced: peripheral blood. This sequence originates from an elderly woman with acute or convalescent COVID-19. The J gene is TRBJ1-5, the V gene TRBV2; 7 positions match TRBD1. The CDR3 sequence: CASNKGASQPQHF. The CDR3, as DNA: TGTGCCAGCAATAAGGGGGCTTCTCAGCCCCAGCATTTT.